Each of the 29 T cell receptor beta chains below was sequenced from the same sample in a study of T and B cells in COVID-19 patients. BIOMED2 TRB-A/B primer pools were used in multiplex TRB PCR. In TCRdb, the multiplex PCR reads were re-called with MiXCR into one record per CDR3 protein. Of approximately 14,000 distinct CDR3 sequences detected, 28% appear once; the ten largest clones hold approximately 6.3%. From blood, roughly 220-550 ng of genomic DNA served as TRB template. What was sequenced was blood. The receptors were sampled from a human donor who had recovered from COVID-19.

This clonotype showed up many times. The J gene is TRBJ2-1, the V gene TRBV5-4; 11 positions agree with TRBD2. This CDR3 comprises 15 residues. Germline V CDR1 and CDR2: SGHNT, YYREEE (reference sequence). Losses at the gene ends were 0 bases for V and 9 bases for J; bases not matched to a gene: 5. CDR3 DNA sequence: TGTGCCAGCAGCTTGGCACTAGCGGGAGTTGGTGAGCAGTTCTTC. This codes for CASSLALAGVGEQFF. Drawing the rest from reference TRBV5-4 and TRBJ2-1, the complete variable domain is ETGVTQSPTHLIKTRGQQVTLRCSSQSGHNTVSWYQQALGQGPQFIFQYYREEENGRGNFPPRFSGLQFPNYSSELNVNALELDDSALYLCASSLALAGVGEQFFGPGTRLTVL.

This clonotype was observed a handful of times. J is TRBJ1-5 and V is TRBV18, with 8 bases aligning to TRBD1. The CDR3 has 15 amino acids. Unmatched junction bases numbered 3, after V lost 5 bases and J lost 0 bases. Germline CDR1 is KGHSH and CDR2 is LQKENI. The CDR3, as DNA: TGTGCCAGCTCAAGGGGACAGGATAGCAATCAGCCCCAGCATTTT. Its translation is CASSRGQDSNQPQHF.

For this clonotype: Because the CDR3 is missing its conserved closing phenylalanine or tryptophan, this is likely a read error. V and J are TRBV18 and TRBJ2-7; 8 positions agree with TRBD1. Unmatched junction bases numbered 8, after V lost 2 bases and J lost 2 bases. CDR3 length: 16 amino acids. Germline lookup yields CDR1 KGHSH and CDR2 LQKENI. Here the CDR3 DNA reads TGTGCCAGCTCACCAATTTCAGGACAGGGCGCCTACGAGCAGTACATC. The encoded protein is CASSPISGQGAYEQYI.

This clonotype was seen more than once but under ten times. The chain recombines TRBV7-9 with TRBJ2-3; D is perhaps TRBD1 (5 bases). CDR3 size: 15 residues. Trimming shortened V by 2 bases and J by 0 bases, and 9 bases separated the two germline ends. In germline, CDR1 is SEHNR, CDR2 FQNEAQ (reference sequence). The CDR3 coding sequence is TGTGCCAGCAGCTTAAAGGGGTCGAGCACAGATACGCAGTATTTT. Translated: CASSLKGSSTDTQYF.

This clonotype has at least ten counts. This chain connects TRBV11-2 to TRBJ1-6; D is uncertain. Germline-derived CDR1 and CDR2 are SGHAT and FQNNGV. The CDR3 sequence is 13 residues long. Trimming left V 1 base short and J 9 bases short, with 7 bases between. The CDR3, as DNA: TGTGCCAGCAGCTTAGGAGGCGTTTCACCCCTCCACTTT. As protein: CASSLGGVSPLHF.

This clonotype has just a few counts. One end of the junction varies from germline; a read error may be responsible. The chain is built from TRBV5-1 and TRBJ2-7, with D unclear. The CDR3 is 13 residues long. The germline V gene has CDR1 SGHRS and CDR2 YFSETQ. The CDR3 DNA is TGTGCCAGCAGCTCACGCTCCTCCTACGAGCAGTACTTC. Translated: CASSSRSSYEQYF.

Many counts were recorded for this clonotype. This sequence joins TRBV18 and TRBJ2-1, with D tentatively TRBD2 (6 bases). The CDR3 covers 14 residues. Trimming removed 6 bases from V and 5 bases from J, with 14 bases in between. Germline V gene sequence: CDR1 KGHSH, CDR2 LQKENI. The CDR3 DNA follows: TGTGCCAGCTCCCCTCGGGTAGCGGACAATGAGCAGTTCTTC. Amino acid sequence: CASSPRVADNEQFF.

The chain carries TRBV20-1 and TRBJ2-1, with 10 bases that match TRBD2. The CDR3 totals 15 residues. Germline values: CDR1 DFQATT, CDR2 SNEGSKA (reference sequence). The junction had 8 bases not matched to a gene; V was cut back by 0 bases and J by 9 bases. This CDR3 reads CSARDLQRGGAEQFF. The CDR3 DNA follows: TGCAGTGCTAGAGATTTGCAGCGGGGGGGCGCTGAGCAGTTCTTC.

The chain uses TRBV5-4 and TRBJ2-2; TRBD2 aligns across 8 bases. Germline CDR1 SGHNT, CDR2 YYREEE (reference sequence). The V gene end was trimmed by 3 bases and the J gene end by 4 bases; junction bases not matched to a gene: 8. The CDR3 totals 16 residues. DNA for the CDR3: TGTGCCAGCAGCTCCTTGACTAGCGTGTTCACCGGGGAGCTGTTTTTT. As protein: CASSSLTSVFTGELFF.

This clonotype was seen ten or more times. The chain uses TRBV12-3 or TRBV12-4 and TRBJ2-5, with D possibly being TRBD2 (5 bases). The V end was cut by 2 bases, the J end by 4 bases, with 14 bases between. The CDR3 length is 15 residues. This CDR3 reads CASSLFSGVGETQYF. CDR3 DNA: TGTGCCAGCAGTTTATTCTCCGGGGTGGGAGAGACCCAGTACTTC.

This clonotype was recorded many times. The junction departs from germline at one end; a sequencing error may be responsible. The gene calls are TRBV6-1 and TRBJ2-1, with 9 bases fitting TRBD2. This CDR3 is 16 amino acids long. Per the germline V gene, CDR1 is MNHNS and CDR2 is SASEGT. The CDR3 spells CASREDLAGLYNEQFF. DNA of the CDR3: TGTGCCAGCAGGGAAGACCTAGCGGGACTATACAATGAGCAGTTCTTC.

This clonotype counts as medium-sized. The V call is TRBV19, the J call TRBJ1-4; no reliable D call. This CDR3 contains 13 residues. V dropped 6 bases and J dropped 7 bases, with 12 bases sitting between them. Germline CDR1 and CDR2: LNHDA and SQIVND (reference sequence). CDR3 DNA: TGTGCCAGTAGGCGCGGGTGGGGTGAAAAACTGTTTTTT. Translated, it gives CASRRGWGEKLFF. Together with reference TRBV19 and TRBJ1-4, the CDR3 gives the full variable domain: DGGITQSPKYLFRKEGQNVTLSCEQNLNHDAMYWYRQDPGQGLRLIYYSQIVNDFQKGDIAEGYSVSREKKESFPLTVTSAQKNPTAFYLCASRRGWGEKLFFGSGTQLSVL.

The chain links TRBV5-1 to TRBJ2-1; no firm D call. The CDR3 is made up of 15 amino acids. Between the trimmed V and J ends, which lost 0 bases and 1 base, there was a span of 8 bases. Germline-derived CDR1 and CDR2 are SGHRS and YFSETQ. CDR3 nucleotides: TGCGCCAGCAGCTTGGAGGGTTGGTCCTACAATGAGCAGTTCTTC. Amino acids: CASSLEGWSYNEQFF.

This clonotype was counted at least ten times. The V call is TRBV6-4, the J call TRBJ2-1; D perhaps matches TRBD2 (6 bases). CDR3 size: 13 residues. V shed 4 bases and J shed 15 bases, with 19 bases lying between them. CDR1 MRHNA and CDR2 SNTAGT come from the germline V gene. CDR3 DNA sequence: TGTGCCAGCAGTGCCGATCCGGGACTGGTTTTGTTCTTC. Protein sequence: CASSADPGLVLFF.

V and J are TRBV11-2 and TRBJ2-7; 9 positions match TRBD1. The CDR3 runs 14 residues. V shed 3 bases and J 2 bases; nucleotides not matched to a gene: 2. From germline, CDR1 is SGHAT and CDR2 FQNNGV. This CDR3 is CASSLDRGTYEQYF. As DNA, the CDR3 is TGTGCCAGCAGCTTGGACAGGGGCACCTACGAGCAGTACTTC.

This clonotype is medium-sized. The CDR3 coding sequence is TGTGCCAGCAACGACAGGGGGCGGCAAGAGACCCAGTACTTC. This codes for CASNDRGRQETQYF. J is TRBJ2-5 and V is TRBV19; 10 nucleotides align to TRBD1. Germline CDR1 reads LNHDA; CDR2 reads SQIVND (reference sequence). V was pared by 9 bases and J by 2 bases, with 6 bases of the junction left unmatched. CDR3 length: 14 amino acids.

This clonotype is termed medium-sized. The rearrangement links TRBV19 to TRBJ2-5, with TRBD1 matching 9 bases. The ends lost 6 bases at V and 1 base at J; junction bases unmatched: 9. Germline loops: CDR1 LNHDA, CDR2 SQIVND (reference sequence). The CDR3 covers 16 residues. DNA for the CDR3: TGTGCCAGTAGCATCCCGGGACAGGGCCGCCAAGAGACCCAGTACTTC. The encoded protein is CASSIPGQGRQETQYF.

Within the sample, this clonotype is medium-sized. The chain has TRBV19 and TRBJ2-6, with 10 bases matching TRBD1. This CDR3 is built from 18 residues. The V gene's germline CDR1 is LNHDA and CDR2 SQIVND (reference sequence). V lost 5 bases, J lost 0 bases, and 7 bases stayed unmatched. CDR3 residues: CASSAGTGASSGANVLTF. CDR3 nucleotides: TGTGCCAGTAGTGCCGGGACAGGGGCTTCCTCTGGGGCCAACGTCCTGACTTTC.

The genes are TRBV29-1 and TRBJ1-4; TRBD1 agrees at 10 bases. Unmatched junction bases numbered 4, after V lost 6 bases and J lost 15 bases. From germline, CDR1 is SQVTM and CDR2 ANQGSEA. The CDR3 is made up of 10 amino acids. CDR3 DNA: TGCAGCGTGGGGACAGGGGAAGTGTTTTTT. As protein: CSVGTGEVFF.

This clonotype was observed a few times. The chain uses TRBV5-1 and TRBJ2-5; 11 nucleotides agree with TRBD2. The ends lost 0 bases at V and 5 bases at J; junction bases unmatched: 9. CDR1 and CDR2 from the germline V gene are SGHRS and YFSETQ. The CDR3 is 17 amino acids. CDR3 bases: TGCGCCAGCAGCTTGGCCGGTAGCGGGGGGGCCGGCGAGACCCAGTACTTC. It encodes CASSLAGSGGAGETQYF.

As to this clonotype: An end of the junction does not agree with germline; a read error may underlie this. CDR3 bases: TGTGCCATCCGTGAGGGGGGGGGTCAGCAGTTCTTC. This translates into CAIREGGGQQFF. The V call is TRBV10-3, the J call TRBJ2-1, with a tentative D call TRBD2 (7 bases). CDR1 is ENHRY and CDR2 is SYGVKD in the germline V gene. The CDR3 loop spans 12 amino acids.

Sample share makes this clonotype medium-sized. The CDR3 loop is CASRWDTEAFF. The DNA of the CDR3 is TGTGCCAGTAGGTGGGACACTGAAGCTTTCTTT. This rearrangement joins TRBV19 to TRBJ1-1, with no clear D. CDR3 length: 11 amino acids. Germline loops: CDR1 LNHDA, CDR2 SQIVND (reference sequence). Trimming took off 6 bases at V and 3 bases at J, with 5 bases between the two ends.

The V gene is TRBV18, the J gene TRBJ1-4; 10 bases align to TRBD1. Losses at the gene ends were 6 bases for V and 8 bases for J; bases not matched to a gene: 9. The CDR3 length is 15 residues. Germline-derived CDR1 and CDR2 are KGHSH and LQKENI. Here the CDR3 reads CASSTGTGVHEKLFF. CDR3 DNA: TGTGCCAGCTCCACGGGGACAGGGGTCCACGAAAAACTGTTTTTT.

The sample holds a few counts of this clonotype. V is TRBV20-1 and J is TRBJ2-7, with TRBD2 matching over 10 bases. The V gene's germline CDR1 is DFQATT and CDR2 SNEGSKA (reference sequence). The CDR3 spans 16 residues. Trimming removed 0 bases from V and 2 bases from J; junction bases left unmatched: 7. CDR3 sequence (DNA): TGCAGTGCTAGAGATCCATCACTAGCGGGAACCTACGAGCAGTACTTC. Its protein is CSARDPSLAGTYEQYF.

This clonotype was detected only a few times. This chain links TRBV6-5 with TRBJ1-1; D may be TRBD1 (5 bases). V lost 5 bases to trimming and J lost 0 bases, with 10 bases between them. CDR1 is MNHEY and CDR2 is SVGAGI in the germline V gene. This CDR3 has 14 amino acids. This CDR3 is CASSLQGLNTEAFF. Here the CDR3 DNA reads TGTGCCAGCAGTCTTCAGGGCCTGAACACTGAAGCTTTCTTT.

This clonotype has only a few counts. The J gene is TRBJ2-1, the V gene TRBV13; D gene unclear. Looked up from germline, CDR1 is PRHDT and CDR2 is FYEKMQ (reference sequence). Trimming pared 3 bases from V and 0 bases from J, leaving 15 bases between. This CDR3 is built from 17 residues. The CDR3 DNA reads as TGTGCCAGCAGCTTCAAAACCCACCTGAGCTCCTACAATGAGCAGTTCTTC. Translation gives CASSFKTHLSSYNEQFF.

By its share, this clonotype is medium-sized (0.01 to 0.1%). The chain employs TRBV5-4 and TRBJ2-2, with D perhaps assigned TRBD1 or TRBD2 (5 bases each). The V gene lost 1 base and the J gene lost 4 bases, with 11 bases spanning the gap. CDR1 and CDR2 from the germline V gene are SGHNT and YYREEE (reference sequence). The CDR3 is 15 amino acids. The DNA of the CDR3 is TGTGCCAGCAGCTTGCCGCAGGGACCCACCGGGGAGCTGTTTTTT. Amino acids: CASSLPQGPTGELFF.

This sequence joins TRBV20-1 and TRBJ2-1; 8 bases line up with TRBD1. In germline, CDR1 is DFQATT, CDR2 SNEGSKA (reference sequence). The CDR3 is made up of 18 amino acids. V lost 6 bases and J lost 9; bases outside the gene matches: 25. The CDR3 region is CSADSGGAGILALGEQFF. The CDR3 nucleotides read TGCAGTGCAGACTCAGGGGGCGCCGGGATCTTAGCCTTGGGTGAGCAGTTCTTC.

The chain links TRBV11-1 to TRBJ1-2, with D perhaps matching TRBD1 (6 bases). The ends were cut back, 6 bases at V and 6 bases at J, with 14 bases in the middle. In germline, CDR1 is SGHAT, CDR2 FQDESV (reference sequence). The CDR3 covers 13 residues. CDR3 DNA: TGTGCCAGCAGTCACGGGACATACAATGGCTACACCTTC. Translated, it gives CASSHGTYNGYTF. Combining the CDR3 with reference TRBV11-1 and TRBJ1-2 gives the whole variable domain EAEVAQSPRYKITEKSQAVAFWCDPISGHATLYWYRQILGQGPELLVQFQDESVVDDSQLPKDRFSAERLKGVDSTLKIQPAELGDSAMYLCASSHGTYNGYTFGSGTRLTVV.